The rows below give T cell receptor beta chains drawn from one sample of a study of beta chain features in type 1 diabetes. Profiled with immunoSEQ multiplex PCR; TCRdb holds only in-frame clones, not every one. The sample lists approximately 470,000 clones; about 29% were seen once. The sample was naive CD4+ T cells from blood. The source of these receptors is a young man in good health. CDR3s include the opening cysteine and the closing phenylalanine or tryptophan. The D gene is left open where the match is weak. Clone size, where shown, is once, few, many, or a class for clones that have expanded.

CDR3aa: CASSTGTGPYEQYF
CDR3nt: TGTGCCAGCAGCACCGGGACTGGGCCCTACGAGCAGTACTTC
abundance: few
j_gene: TRBJ2-7
v_gene: TRBV7-2
d_gene: -

CDR3aa: CASSLTFSYNEQFF
CDR3nt: TGTGCCAGCAGTTTGACCTTCTCCTACAATGAGCAGTTCTTC
abundance: few
j_gene: TRBJ2-1
v_gene: TRBV28
d_gene: -

CDR3aa: CASSGGLAGNEQFF
CDR3nt: TGTGCCAGCAGCGGGGGACTAGCGGGCAATGAGCAGTTCTTC
abundance: -
j_gene: TRBJ2-1
v_gene: TRBV5-4
d_gene: TRBD2

CDR3aa: CASSLYSQPQHF
CDR3nt: TGTGCCAGCAGTTTATACAGTCAGCCCCAGCATTTT
abundance: -
j_gene: TRBJ1-5
v_gene: TRBV28
d_gene: -

CDR3aa: CASSLGSTSGSETQYF
CDR3nt: TGCGCCAGCAGCTTGGGATCGACTAGCGGGAGTGAGACCCAGTACTTC
abundance: few
j_gene: TRBJ2-5
v_gene: TRBV5-1
d_gene: TRBD2

CDR3aa: CASSLLGTPQETQYF
CDR3nt: TGTGCCAGCAGCTTACTCGGGACCCCCCAAGAGACCCAGTACTTC
abundance: -
j_gene: TRBJ2-5
v_gene: TRBV7-2
d_gene: -

CDR3aa: CASSVAGKHEQFF
CDR3nt: TGTGCCAGCAGCGTAGCCGGGAAACATGAGCAGTTCTTC
abundance: few
j_gene: TRBJ2-1
v_gene: TRBV9
d_gene: -

CDR3aa: CSARREYEQYF
CDR3nt: TGCAGTGCTAGACGCGAGTACGAGCAGTACTTC
abundance: few
j_gene: TRBJ2-7
v_gene: TRBV20-1
d_gene: -

CDR3aa: CASSRTPRPYQETQYF
CDR3nt: TGTGCCAGCAGCAGGACCCCTAGGCCGTACCAAGAGACCCAGTACTTC
abundance: -
j_gene: TRBJ2-5
v_gene: TRBV7-2
d_gene: -

CDR3aa: CASSLTKVLGDEQFF
CDR3nt: TGCGCCAGCAGCCTCACCAAGGTGCTCGGTGATGAGCAGTTCTTC
abundance: few
j_gene: TRBJ2-1
v_gene: TRBV5-1
d_gene: -

CDR3aa: CASSPGLAGARWFF
CDR3nt: TGTGCCAGCAGCCCGGGACTAGCGGGAGCCCGGTGGTTCTTC
abundance: -
j_gene: TRBJ2-1
v_gene: TRBV5-4
d_gene: TRBD2

CDR3aa: CASSLAMTTYNEQFF
CDR3nt: TGCGCCAGCAGCTTGGCGATGACTACCTACAATGAGCAGTTCTTC
abundance: -
j_gene: TRBJ2-1
v_gene: TRBV5-1
d_gene: -

CDR3aa: CSVERSMNTEAFF
CDR3nt: TGCAGCGTTGAACGGTCCATGAACACTGAAGCTTTCTTT
abundance: few
j_gene: TRBJ1-1
v_gene: TRBV29-1
d_gene: -

CDR3aa: CTSSQVPSSSYEQYF
CDR3nt: TGCACCAGCAGCCAAGTTCCCTCCAGCTCCTACGAGCAGTACTTC
abundance: -
j_gene: TRBJ2-7
v_gene: TRBV1
d_gene: -

CDR3aa: CASSLGVREETQYF
CDR3nt: TGTGCCAGCAGCTTAGGGGTCCGCGAAGAGACCCAGTACTTC
abundance: -
j_gene: TRBJ2-5
v_gene: TRBV7-2
d_gene: -

CDR3aa: CASSFPPGRSTDTQYF
CDR3nt: TGTGCCAGCAGCTTCCCCCCCGGCCGGAGCACAGATACGCAGTATTTT
abundance: -
j_gene: TRBJ2-3
v_gene: TRBV7-2
d_gene: -

CDR3aa: CATSRGNRATETQYF
CDR3nt: TGTGCCACCAGCAGAGGTAACAGGGCCACGGAGACCCAGTACTTC
abundance: few
j_gene: TRBJ2-5
v_gene: TRBV15
d_gene: -

CDR3aa: CASSEEGLGTDTQYF
CDR3nt: TGTGCCAGCAGTGAAGAGGGGTTGGGCACAGATACGCAGTATTTT
abundance: -
j_gene: TRBJ2-3
v_gene: TRBV6-1
d_gene: -

CDR3aa: CAIRGTGNTEAFF
CDR3nt: TGTGCCATCAGGGGGACAGGCAACACTGAAGCTTTCTTT
abundance: -
j_gene: TRBJ1-1
v_gene: TRBV10-3
d_gene: TRBD1

CDR3aa: CAWSLGGETQYF
CDR3nt: TGTGCCTGGAGCCTGGGAGGGGAGACCCAGTACTTC
abundance: few
j_gene: TRBJ2-5
v_gene: TRBV30
d_gene: TRBD2

CDR3aa: CAIKDRNTGELFF
CDR3nt: TGTGCCATCAAGGACAGGAACACCGGGGAGCTGTTTTTT
abundance: -
j_gene: TRBJ2-2
v_gene: TRBV10-3
d_gene: -

CDR3aa: CASSQGPYGYTF
CDR3nt: TGCGCCAGCAGCCAGGGACCCTATGGCTACACCTTC
abundance: few
j_gene: TRBJ1-2
v_gene: TRBV4-1
d_gene: -

CDR3aa: CASTRGTGSYEQYF
CDR3nt: TGTGCCAGCACCAGGGGGACAGGGTCCTACGAGCAGTACTTC
abundance: few
j_gene: TRBJ2-7
v_gene: TRBV6-6
d_gene: TRBD1

CDR3aa: CSVGYPPSGANTGELFF
CDR3nt: TGCAGCGTTGGGTACCCCCCTAGCGGGGCCAACACCGGGGAGCTGTTTTTT
abundance: few
j_gene: TRBJ2-2
v_gene: TRBV29-1
d_gene: TRBD2

CDR3aa: CASSMTGGFYNEQFF
CDR3nt: TGTGCCAGCAGCATGACAGGGGGCTTCTACAATGAGCAGTTCTTC
abundance: few
j_gene: TRBJ2-1
v_gene: TRBV7-2
d_gene: TRBD1

CDR3aa: CASRGQGLHEQYF
CDR3nt: TGTGCCAGCAGAGGACAGGGGCTCCACGAGCAGTACTTC
abundance: few
j_gene: TRBJ2-7
v_gene: TRBV6-6
d_gene: TRBD1

CDR3aa: CSVDGLAGFDEQFF
CDR3nt: TGCAGCGTTGACGGACTAGCGGGGTTCGATGAGCAGTTCTTC
abundance: few
j_gene: TRBJ2-1
v_gene: TRBV29-1
d_gene: TRBD2